One sample yielded the 12 T cell receptor beta chains listed below, sequenced in a study of blood T cell repertoires in COVID-19. Produced via immunoSEQ multiplex PCR; TCRdb's table is partial and in-frame only. Of about 190,000 clones in the sample, roughly three quarters are singletons; the top ten hold less than 20%. Sequenced input: PBMCs or T cells enriched from blood (not recorded which). Source of these receptors: a woman between 45 and 65 years old with acute COVID-19.

This sequence joins TRBV6-5 and TRBJ1-2, with D tentatively TRBD1 (6 bases). CDR3 length: 15 residues. Germline CDR1 is MNHEY and CDR2 is SVGAGI. Trimming removed 0 bases from V and 7 bases from J, with 15 bases in between. As DNA, the CDR3 is TGTGCCAGCAGTTACTCGAATATGGGGGCCCGTGGCTACACCTTC. This translates into CASSYSNMGARGYTF.

This clone was seen a handful of times. This sequence joins TRBV2 and TRBJ1-2, with 8 bases fitting TRBD1. The length of the CDR3 is 13 residues. Germline trimming cut 10 bases from V and 5 bases from J; bases unmatched to any gene: 9. Germline CDR1 is SNHLY and CDR2 is FYNNEI. CDR3 in DNA: TGTGCCACCGGCAGGGGGCTCAGTTATGGCTACACCTTC. Protein: CATGRGLSYGYTF.

The chain links TRBV30 to TRBJ2-7; 12 positions agree with TRBD2. The trim removed 2 bases at V and 4 bases at J, leaving 6 bases unmatched. CDR1 is GTSNPN and CDR2 is SVGIG in the germline V gene (reference sequence). The CDR3 consists of 15 residues. CDR3 loop: CAWSSTSGGRYEQYV. The CDR3 DNA sequence: TGTGCCTGGAGTTCGACTAGCGGGGGACGTTACGAGCAGTACGTC.

The chain combines TRBV7-2 with TRBJ2-1, with 7 bases identical to TRBD1. CDR3 length: 17 residues. Germline CDR1 reads SGHTA; CDR2 reads FQGNSA. V shed 1 base and J 9 bases; nucleotides not matched to a gene: 15. CDR3 DNA: TGTGCCAGCAGCTTAGTAGGGACAGAACACGGACATACTGAGCAGTTCTTC. Translation gives CASSLVGTEHGHTEQFF.

V is TRBV12-5 and J is TRBJ2-3, with 13 positions matching TRBD2. J lost 4 bases, V lost 0 bases, and 7 bases had no gene match. This CDR3 comprises 18 residues. Germline-derived CDR1 and CDR2 are LGHNT and FRNRAP. DNA for the CDR3: TGTGCTAGTGGTTTGGTACCTGACGGACTAGCGGGGGCAGATACGCAGTATTTT. Protein product: CASGLVPDGLAGADTQYF.

This chain uses TRBV28 with TRBJ1-1, with 7 bases identical to TRBD1. The trim removed 7 bases at V and 4 bases at J, leaving 12 bases unmatched. This CDR3 region has 15 residues. Germline values: CDR1 MDHEN, CDR2 SYDVKM. The CDR3 spells CASIIPNRGFTEAFF. CDR3 nucleotide sequence: TGTGCCAGCATTATTCCAAACAGGGGTTTCACTGAAGCTTTCTTT.

The chain uses TRBV2 and TRBJ1-2, with D possibly TRBD1 on 6 matching bases. Trimming stripped 4 bases from V and 7 bases from J, with 13 bases between. This CDR3 is built from 13 residues. CDR1 is SNHLY and CDR2 is FYNNEI in the germline V gene. CDR3 protein: CASSVGGGSGYTF. The CDR3 DNA follows: TGTGCCAGCAGTGTCGGGGGGGGCTCTGGCTACACCTTC.

The V gene is TRBV6-2 or TRBV6-3, the J gene TRBJ2-3; D unresolved. CDR1 and CDR2 (germline): MNHEY, SVGEGT. Trimming cost V 5 bases and J 1 base, with 7 bases left between them. The CDR3 has 13 amino acids. CDR3 region: CASSPQGTDTQYF. The CDR3 nucleotides are TGTGCCAGCAGTCCGCAGGGCACAGATACGCAGTATTTT.

This clone was picked up one time. The chain has TRBV6-1 and TRBJ2-7; 7 bases line up with TRBD2. This CDR3 region has 14 residues. The trim removed 3 bases at V and 4 bases at J, leaving 6 bases unmatched. Germline loops: CDR1 MNHNS, CDR2 SASEGT. The CDR3 coding sequence is TGTGCCAGCAGTGACAGTGGCGGGGGTTACGAGCAGTACGTC. It is translated as CASSDSGGGYEQYV.

This chain links TRBV2 with TRBJ1-2; D ambiguous. This CDR3 has 13 amino acids. V dropped 3 bases and J dropped 7 bases, with 12 bases sitting between them. CDR1 is SNHLY and CDR2 is FYNNEI in the germline V gene. CDR3 nucleotides: TGTGCCAGCAGTGATGTGGGAGATCGTGGCTACACCTTC. Amino acid sequence: CASSDVGDRGYTF.

The CDR3 reads CASSRDSRRNTEAFF. The CDR3 DNA reads as TGCGCCAGCAGTCGGGACAGCCGAAGGAACACTGAAGCTTTCTTT. The J gene is TRBJ1-1, the V gene TRBV10-1, with 7 nucleotides matching TRBD1. This CDR3 comprises 15 residues. Unmatched junction bases numbered 7, after V lost 5 bases and J lost 1 base. Germline V gene data show CDR1 as WNHNN and CDR2 as SYGVQD (reference sequence).

This chain joins TRBV18 and TRBJ1-2; 8 positions match TRBD1. V trimming: 3 bases; J trimming: 5 bases; junction bases outside the gene matches: 17. The CDR3 covers 18 residues. Germline CDR1 and CDR2: KGHSH and LQKENI. The CDR3 loop reads CASSPRRQGHSEGYGYTF. CDR3 sequence (DNA): TGTGCCAGCTCACCTCGGAGACAGGGGCATTCGGAAGGGTATGGCTACACCTTC.